This T cell receptor beta chain was captured by sequencing in a study of response to subunit inactivated influenza vaccine. MiXCR was run by TCRdb on the RT-PCR reads, yielding one entry per CDR3 protein. This sample has 400,000 to 650,000 distinct CDR3 sequences, with approximately 7.8% found just once. Per germline, CDR1 ENHRY and CDR2 SYGVKD. This CDR3 is built from 14 residues. The V end lost 6 bases, the J end lost 1 base, and 9 bases lay between the germline ends. Overall study findings and caveats: Authors proposed each seasonal influenza vaccination draws in few new T cells.

About this clonotype itself: The antigen is undetermined.

The receptor was derived from a man aged 50 to 75 who received an inactivated influenza vaccine. The V call is TRBV10-3, the J call TRBJ2-2, with D possibly matching TRBD1 (5 bases). Sequenced here: PBMCs from blood, sampled approximately 25 months after vaccination. The CDR3: CAIRATENTGELFF. In nucleotides, the CDR3 is TGTGCCATCAGGGCGACAGAGAACACCGGGGAGCTGTTTTTT.